Given below is one T cell receptor beta chain in context. What it recognizes is unknown. The data belong to a study of T cell responses to AZD1222 COVID-19 vaccine. Study results and limitations: It should be noted that donors were predominantly white British and more often female, and clonal diversity was possibly underestimated.

The V segment lost 8 bases and the J segment 6 bases; nucleotides outside the gene matches: 9. Looked up from germline, CDR1 is SGHTA and CDR2 is FQGTGA. The CDR3 loop spans 14 amino acids. Only in-frame clones appear in the TCRdb table, and some are missing; sequencing was by immunoSEQ multiplex PCR. The sample includes approximately 120,000 clones, around 89% of them seen just once. This chain uses TRBV7-3 with TRBJ2-1; 8 nucleotides line up with TRBD2. The sequences come from peripheral blood, collected on day 0 of AZD1222 vaccination. The sequence was obtained from an adult in good health. The CDR3 DNA reads as TGTGCCAGCGGTTTAGCGGGACTCTCCAATGAGCAGTTCTTC. It is translated as CASGLAGLSNEQFF.